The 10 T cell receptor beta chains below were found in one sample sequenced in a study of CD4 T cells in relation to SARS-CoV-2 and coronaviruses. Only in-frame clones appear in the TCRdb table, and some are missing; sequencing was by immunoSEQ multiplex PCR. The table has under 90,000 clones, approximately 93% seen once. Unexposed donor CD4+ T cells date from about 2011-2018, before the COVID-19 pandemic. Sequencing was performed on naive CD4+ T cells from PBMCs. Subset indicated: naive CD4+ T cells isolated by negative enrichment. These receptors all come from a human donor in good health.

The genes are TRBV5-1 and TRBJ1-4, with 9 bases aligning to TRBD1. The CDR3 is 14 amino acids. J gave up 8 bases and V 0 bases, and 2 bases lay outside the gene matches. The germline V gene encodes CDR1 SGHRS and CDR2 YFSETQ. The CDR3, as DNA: TGCGCCAGCAGCTTGGTGGGGACAGGGGAAAAACTGTTTTTT. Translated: CASSLVGTGEKLFF.

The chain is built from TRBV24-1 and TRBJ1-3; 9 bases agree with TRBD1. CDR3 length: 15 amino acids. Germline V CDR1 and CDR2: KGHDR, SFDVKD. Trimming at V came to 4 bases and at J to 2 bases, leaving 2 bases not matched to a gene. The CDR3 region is CATSETGGPGNTIYF. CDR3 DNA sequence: TGTGCCACCAGTGAGACAGGGGGGCCTGGAAACACCATATATTTT.

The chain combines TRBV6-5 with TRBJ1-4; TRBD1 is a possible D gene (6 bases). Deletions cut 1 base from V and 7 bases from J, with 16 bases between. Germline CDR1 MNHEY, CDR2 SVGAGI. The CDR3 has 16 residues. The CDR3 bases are TGTGCCAGCAGTTACTTACAGGGTTGGGGTTCTGAAAAACTGTTTTTT. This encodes CASSYLQGWGSEKLFF.

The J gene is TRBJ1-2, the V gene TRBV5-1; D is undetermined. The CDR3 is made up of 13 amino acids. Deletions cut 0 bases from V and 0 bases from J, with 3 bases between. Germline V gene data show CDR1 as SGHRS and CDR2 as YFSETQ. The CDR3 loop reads CASSLAANYGYTF. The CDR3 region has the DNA TGCGCCAGCAGCTTGGCGGCTAACTATGGCTACACCTTC.

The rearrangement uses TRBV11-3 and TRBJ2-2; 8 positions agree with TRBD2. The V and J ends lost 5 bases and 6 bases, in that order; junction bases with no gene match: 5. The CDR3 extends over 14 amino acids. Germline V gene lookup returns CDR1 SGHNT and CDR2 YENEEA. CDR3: CASSRAGGAGELFF. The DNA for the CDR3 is TGTGCCAGCAGCCGCGCGGGGGGCGCCGGGGAGCTGTTTTTT.

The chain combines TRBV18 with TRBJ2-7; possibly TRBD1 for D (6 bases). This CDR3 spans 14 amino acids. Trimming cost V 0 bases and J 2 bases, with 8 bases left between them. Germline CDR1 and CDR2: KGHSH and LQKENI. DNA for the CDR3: TGTGCCAGCTCACCACCCGGACAGCCCTACGAGCAGTACTTC. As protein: CASSPPGQPYEQYF.

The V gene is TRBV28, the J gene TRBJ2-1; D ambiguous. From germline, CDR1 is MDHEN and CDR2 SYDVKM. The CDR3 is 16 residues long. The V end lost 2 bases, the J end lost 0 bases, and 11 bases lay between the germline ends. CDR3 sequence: CASSLPGSGSYNEQFF. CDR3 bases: TGTGCCAGCAGTTTACCAGGATCCGGCTCCTACAATGAGCAGTTCTTC.

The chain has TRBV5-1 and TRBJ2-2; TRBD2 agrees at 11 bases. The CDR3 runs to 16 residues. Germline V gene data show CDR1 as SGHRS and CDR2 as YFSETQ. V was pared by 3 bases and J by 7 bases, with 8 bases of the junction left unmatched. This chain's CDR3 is CASSSIAGGPSGELFF. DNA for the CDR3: TGCGCCAGCAGCTCAATAGCGGGAGGGCCGAGCGGGGAGCTGTTTTTT.

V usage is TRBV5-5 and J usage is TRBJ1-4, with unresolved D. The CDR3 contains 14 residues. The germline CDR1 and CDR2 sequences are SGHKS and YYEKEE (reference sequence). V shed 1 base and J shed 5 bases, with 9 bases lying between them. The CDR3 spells CASSLFDGNEKLFF. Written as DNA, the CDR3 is TGTGCCAGCAGCTTGTTTGACGGGAATGAAAAACTGTTTTTT.

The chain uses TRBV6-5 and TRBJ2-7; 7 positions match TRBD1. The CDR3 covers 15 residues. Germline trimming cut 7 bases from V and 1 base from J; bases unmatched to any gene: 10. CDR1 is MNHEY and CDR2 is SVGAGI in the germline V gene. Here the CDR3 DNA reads TGTGCCAGCATCGAAAGGGGGACAGAGTCCTACGAGCAGTACTTC. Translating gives CASIERGTESYEQYF.